The 26 T cell receptor beta chains listed next were all sequenced from one sample in a study of shared clonotypes between healthy human individuals (dated by TCRdb to the early 2020s). The receptor library was made with the immunoSEQ multiplex PCR assay. Entries here come from immuneACCESS through TCRdb and include only in-frame sequences with V and J called. Some clones fail to appear in such tables; in the studies checked, an unresolved V gene covers under half of the shortfall, and the cause of the remainder is unknown. Across this sample there are about 660,000 clones, with around 72% seen only once. Around 1.6% of the sample comes from the top ten. Input material: memory CD4+ T cells sorted from blood. The cell subset or site label corresponds to: CD45RA-negative fraction. The receptor source for this set is a woman younger than 45 in good health.

The CDR3 bases are TGTGCCAGCAGCTTAGATTATAACAGCGGCTATGGCTACACCTTC. Its protein is CASSLDYNSGYGYTF. This chain uses TRBV11-2 with TRBJ1-2, with no clear D. There are 15 residues in the CDR3. Between the trimmed V and J ends, which lost 0 bases and 4 bases, there was a span of 12 bases. Looked up from germline, CDR1 is SGHAT and CDR2 is FQNNGV.

The chain links TRBV19 to TRBJ1-5, with D uncertain. V lost 9 bases to trimming and J lost 5 bases, with 14 bases between them. Germline-derived CDR1 and CDR2 are LNHDA and SQIVND (reference sequence). The CDR3 contains 13 residues. The CDR3: CASLGLSHQPQHF. CDR3 DNA sequence: TGTGCCAGCCTAGGTCTAAGTCATCAGCCCCAGCATTTT.

The rearrangement links TRBV28 to TRBJ2-7; D remains ambiguous. Per germline, CDR1 MDHEN and CDR2 SYDVKM. This CDR3 spans 14 amino acids. The ends were cut back, 3 bases at V and 6 bases at J, with 15 bases in the middle. The chain's CDR3 is CASSFTGPPVEQYF. In DNA, the CDR3 is TGTGCCAGCAGTTTCACCGGGCCGCCCGTCGAGCAGTACTTC.

A few counts support this clone. This chain uses TRBV19 with TRBJ1-3; D is unclear. CDR3 length equals 14 residues. V lost 5 bases and J 4 bases, leaving 12 bases between the germline ends. Germline assignment: CDR1 LNHDA and CDR2 SQIVND (reference sequence). Here the CDR3 reads CASSYLGYGNTIYF. In DNA, the CDR3 is TGTGCCAGTAGTTATTTGGGTTACGGAAACACCATATATTTT.

This rearrangement joins TRBV7-8 to TRBJ1-3; 8 nucleotides align to TRBD1. The CDR3 runs to 15 residues. After removal of 8 bases from V and 3 bases from J, the junction contained 9 bases not matched to a gene. The germline CDR1 and CDR2 sequences are SGHVS and FQNEAQ. CDR3 region: CASGTGQGDGNTIYF. CDR3 DNA sequence: TGTGCCAGCGGCACTGGACAGGGTGATGGAAACACCATATATTTT.

J is TRBJ1-5 and V is TRBV28; weak D call: TRBD1 (6 bases). V lost 6 bases and J lost 2, with 11 bases in between. This CDR3 comprises 14 residues. Germline V gives CDR1 MDHEN, CDR2 SYDVKM. CDR3 in amino acids: CASSLRGGNQPQHF. CDR3 DNA sequence: TGTGCCAGCAGCCTCAGGGGTGGCAATCAGCCCCAGCATTTT.

The rearrangement uses TRBV15 and TRBJ2-7, with D unclear. V lost 1 base and J lost 7, with 14 bases in between. The CDR3 extends over 14 amino acids. Germline V CDR1 and CDR2: LNHNV, YYDKDF (reference sequence). The CDR3 DNA reads as TGTGCCACCAGCAGAGCGTTTAGGAGCCCAGAGCAGTACTTC. Amino acid sequence: CATSRAFRSPEQYF.

The chain uses TRBV2 and TRBJ2-5, with 7 bases matching TRBD2. This CDR3 has 14 residues. CDR1 is SNHLY and CDR2 is FYNNEI in the germline V gene. V lost 2 bases to trimming and J lost 6 bases; unmatched junction nucleotides: 6. The CDR3 nucleotides read TGTGCCAGCAGTGAATTGGGAGGGCCTCAGACCCAGTACTTC. Translation gives CASSELGGPQTQYF.

The table lists this clone with a count of one. V gene TRBV30 combines with J gene TRBJ1-5, with D perhaps matching TRBD1 (5 bases). The V end was cut by 2 bases, the J end by 6 bases, with 14 bases between. This CDR3 spans 14 amino acids. Germline CDR1 and CDR2: GTSNPN and SVGIG (reference sequence). Written as DNA, the CDR3 is TGTGCCTGGAGTTGGGTAGGTGGGGGTCAGCCCCAGCATTTT. Protein: CAWSWVGGGQPQHF.

The rearrangement uses TRBV14 and TRBJ2-1; D remains unclear. The V and J ends lost 2 bases and 1 base respectively, with 6 bases between them. The CDR3 contains 14 residues. CDR1 is SGHDN, CDR2 FVKESK, per germline. The CDR3 DNA is TGTGCCAGCAGCCAATTGAGGTCCTACAATGAGCAGTTCTTC. This encodes CASSQLRSYNEQFF.

This rearrangement joins TRBV5-1 to TRBJ1-2, with a weak D call TRBD1 (6 bases). CDR3 length equals 15 residues. Germline-derived CDR1 and CDR2 are SGHRS and YFSETQ. V lost 2 bases, J lost 4 bases, and 15 bases lay in between. Here the CDR3 DNA reads TGCGCCAGCAGCTTCCGGGACACTGTCCTCTATGGCTACACCTTC. The encoded protein is CASSFRDTVLYGYTF.

The V and J genes are TRBV7-2 and TRBJ2-3; 10 bases are shared with TRBD1. Germline loops: CDR1 SGHTA, CDR2 FQGNSA. CDR3 length: 16 amino acids. J was trimmed by 0 bases and V by 4 bases; bases with no gene match: 4. CDR3 nucleotides: TGTGCCAGCAGCTGGGACAGGGGTAGGAGCACAGATACGCAGTATTTT. Its translation is CASSWDRGRSTDTQYF.

This sequence joins TRBV25-1 and TRBJ2-7; D not resolved. The germline V gene encodes CDR1 MGHDK and CDR2 SYGVNS. Trimming took 2 bases from V and 4 from J, leaving 9 bases between them. The CDR3 sequence is 13 residues long. The CDR3 nucleotides are TGTGCCAGCAGTGAAGAGGCCAAATACGAGCAGTACTTC. Its translation is CASSEEAKYEQYF.

The rearrangement uses TRBV10-3 and TRBJ1-2; no definite D call. Looked up from germline, CDR1 is ENHRY and CDR2 is SYGVKD. This CDR3 has 13 residues. Trimming stripped 1 base from V and 5 bases from J, with 8 bases between. For the CDR3, the DNA is TGTGCCATCAGTGAGTTCCCAGGTTATGGCTACACCTTC. It yields the protein CAISEFPGYGYTF.

The chain combines TRBV27 with TRBJ1-1; TRBD1 agrees at 9 bases. In germline, CDR1 is MNHEY, CDR2 SMNVEV (reference sequence). This CDR3 comprises 13 residues. V lost 5 bases and J lost 10; bases outside the gene matches: 8. CDR3 nucleotide sequence: TGTGCCAGCAGTGGACAGGGGAATTTCCGAGCTTTCTTT. Translating it yields CASSGQGNFRAFF.

This clone was counted between two and nine times. The genes are TRBV14 and TRBJ1-2; tentative D call: TRBD1 (6 bases). Germline loops: CDR1 SGHDN, CDR2 FVKESK. Trimming removed 4 bases at V and 7 bases at J, with 16 bases between. CDR3 length equals 14 residues. The CDR3 coding sequence is TGTGCCAGCAGCCCCTCGGGGGCTGTGGGTGGCTACACCTTC. This codes for CASSPSGAVGGYTF.

This rearrangement joins TRBV5-1 to TRBJ2-3, with D uncertain. The CDR3 contains 14 residues. Looked up from germline, CDR1 is SGHRS and CDR2 is YFSETQ. Trimming stripped 9 bases from V and 4 bases from J, with 18 bases between. The chain's CDR3 is CATTLGPRPDTQYF. CDR3 in DNA: TGCGCCACTACACTCGGGCCCCGCCCAGATACGCAGTATTTT.

The chain links TRBV14 to TRBJ2-1; D is uncertain. Germline CDR1 reads SGHDN; CDR2 reads FVKESK. There are 13 residues in the CDR3. V dropped 5 bases and J dropped 15 bases, with 20 bases sitting between them. CDR3 sequence reads: CASSVRSLLDPFF. The CDR3 DNA sequence: TGTGCCAGCAGCGTCCGATCGTTGCTGGACCCGTTCTTC. Filled out from reference TRBV14 and TRBJ2-1, the complete variable domain reads EAGVTQFPSHSVIEKGQTVTLRCDPISGHDNLYWYRRVMGKEIKFLLHFVKESKQDESGMPNNRFLAERTGGTYSTLKVQPAELEDSGVYFCASSVRSLLDPFFGPGTRLTVL.

The gene calls are TRBV5-1 and TRBJ2-2, with 7 bases matching TRBD1. The ends lost 4 bases at V and 6 bases at J; junction bases unmatched: 9. The CDR3 is 15 residues long. The germline V gene encodes CDR1 SGHRS and CDR2 YFSETQ. CDR3 nucleotides: TGCGCCAGCAGCAACATGACAGGGCGCGCCGGGGAGCTGTTTTTT. This translates into CASSNMTGRAGELFF. The full variable domain, in which reference TRBV5-1 and TRBJ2-2 provide the parts outside the CDR3, is KAGVTQTPRYLIKTRGQQVTLSCSPISGHRSVSWYQQTPGQGLQFLFEYFSETQRNKGNFPGRFSGRQFSNSRSEMNVSTLELGDSALYLCASSNMTGRAGELFFGEGSRLTVL.

The count of this clone is one. The V and J genes are TRBV2 and TRBJ2-7, with 9 bases matching TRBD1. The CDR3 has 15 residues. V was pared by 5 bases and J by 4 bases, with 9 bases of the junction left unmatched. CDR1 and CDR2 from the germline V gene are SNHLY and FYNNEI. CDR3 loop: CASSKPGQGAYEQYF. The CDR3 nucleotides are TGTGCCAGCAGTAAACCGGGACAGGGCGCATACGAGCAGTACTTC.

This clone has at least ten counts. Other nucleotide sequences from this sample produce the same CDR3. The J gene is TRBJ2-6, the V gene TRBV2; D not resolved. V was clipped by 2 bases and J by 2 bases, with 4 bases between them. Germline V gives CDR1 SNHLY, CDR2 FYNNEI. The CDR3 is made up of 14 amino acids. The CDR3 DNA reads as TGTGCCAGCAGTGAAAGGGCTGGGGCCAACGTCCTGACTTTC. The encoded protein is CASSERAGANVLTF.

The chain has TRBV2 and TRBJ2-3, with D possibly TRBD1 on 6 matching bases. The length of the CDR3 is 19 residues. V gave up 5 bases and J gave up 0 bases, with 24 bases separating them. Germline values: CDR1 SNHLY, CDR2 FYNNEI. CDR3 protein: CASSYRDISWGSSTDTQYF. The CDR3, as DNA: TGTGCCAGCAGTTACCGGGACATTTCTTGGGGCTCAAGCACAGATACGCAGTATTTT.

This chain uses TRBV28 with TRBJ1-4; perhaps TRBD1 as D (5 bases). With 5 bases removed from V and 5 bases from J, the gap between germline ends came to 12 bases. Germline-derived CDR1 and CDR2 are MDHEN and SYDVKM. The CDR3 extends over 14 amino acids. In DNA form, the CDR3 reads TGTGCCAGCAGTGTAACAGGTTCGAATGAAAAACTGTTTTTT. This gives the protein CASSVTGSNEKLFF.

V and J are TRBV29-1 and TRBJ1-1; tentative D call: TRBD1 (5 bases). CDR1 and CDR2 (germline): SQVTM, ANQGSEA. The V and J ends lost 6 bases and 3 bases respectively, with 11 bases between them. The CDR3 loop spans 12 amino acids. CDR3 sequence (DNA): TGCAGCGTATGCAGGGAGGACACTGAAGCTTTCTTT. It specifies CSVCREDTEAFF.

The chain has TRBV5-4 and TRBJ2-2; 8 positions match TRBD2. J lost 6 bases, V lost 5 bases, and 9 bases had no gene match. Looked up from germline, CDR1 is SGHNT and CDR2 is YYREEE (reference sequence). The CDR3 totals 15 residues. Written as DNA, the CDR3 is TGTGCCAGCAGGGCGGGACTAGAGGTCGCCGGGGAGCTGTTTTTT. Its protein is CASRAGLEVAGELFF.

This clone is deemed medium-sized. This chain links TRBV27 with TRBJ2-5; D perhaps matches TRBD1 (5 bases). The CDR3 is made up of 13 amino acids. Germline V gene lookup returns CDR1 MNHEY and CDR2 SMNVEV (reference sequence). V lost 8 bases and J lost 2, with 12 bases in between. The CDR3 DNA reads TGTGCCAGCCGAGGACATCTACAAGAGACCCAGTACTTC. Protein sequence: CASRGHLQETQYF.